This TCR beta chain stems from a study of blood T cell repertoires in COVID-19. Background on the study: Donors in the United States, Italy and Spain gave samples during acute or convalescent COVID-19. T cells, B-cell-depleted T cells, or PBMCs provided the cDNA or gDNA that served as material.

Original data processing: Reference gene primer amplification gave nucleated cell count estimates. Assay: immunoSEQ multiplex PCR; the TCRdb copy retains only in-frame clones and omits some. The V and J calls and clone size come from that table; D and trimming were worked out from the DNA. The table records fewer than 300,000 clones, about nine tenths of them present only once. Donors in Cohort 3 who had recovered were those with two negative PCRs, healthcare professional clearance, or resolution of their symptoms. Sequences were obtained from PBMCs or T cells enriched from blood (not recorded which). This sequence was found in a woman between 25 and 40 years old who had recovered from COVID-19.

CDR3 in amino acids: CASSLAGGLLSYNEQFF. The CDR3 region has the DNA TGTGCCAGCAGTCTAGCGGGAGGGCTATTATCCTACAATGAGCAGTTCTTC. V usage is TRBV11-2 and J usage is TRBJ2-1, with 12 bases identical to TRBD2. With V trimmed by 6 bases and J by 1 base, 7 bases remained unmatched. The germline CDR1 and CDR2 sequences are SGHAT and FQNNGV. The CDR3 contains 17 residues.